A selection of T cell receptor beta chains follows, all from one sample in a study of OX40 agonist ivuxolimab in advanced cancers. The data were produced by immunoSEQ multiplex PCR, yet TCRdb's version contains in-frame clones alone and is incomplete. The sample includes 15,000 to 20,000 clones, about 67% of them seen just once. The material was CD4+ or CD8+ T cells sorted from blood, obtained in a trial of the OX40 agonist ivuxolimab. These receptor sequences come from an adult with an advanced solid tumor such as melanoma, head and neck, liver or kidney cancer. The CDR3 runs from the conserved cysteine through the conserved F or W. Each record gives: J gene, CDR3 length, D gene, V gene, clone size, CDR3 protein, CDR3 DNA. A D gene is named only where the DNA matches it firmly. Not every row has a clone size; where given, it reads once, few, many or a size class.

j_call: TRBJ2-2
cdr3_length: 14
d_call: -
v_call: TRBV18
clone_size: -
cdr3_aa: CASSPTWGTGELFF
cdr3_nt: TGTGCCAGCTCGCCGACTTGGGGCACCGGGGAGCTGTTTTTT

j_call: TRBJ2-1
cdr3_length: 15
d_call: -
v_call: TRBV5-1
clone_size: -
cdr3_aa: CASTPDAPAGNEQFF
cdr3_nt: TGCGCCAGCACCCCGGACGCACCCGCTGGCAATGAGCAGTTCTTC

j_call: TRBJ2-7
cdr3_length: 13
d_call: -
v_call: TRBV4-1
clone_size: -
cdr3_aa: CASSQVLVHEQYF
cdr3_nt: TGCGCCAGCAGCCAAGTATTAGTTCACGAGCAGTACTTC

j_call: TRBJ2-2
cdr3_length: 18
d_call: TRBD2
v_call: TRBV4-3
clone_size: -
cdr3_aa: CASSQDLSSGGLTGELFF
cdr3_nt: TGCGCCAGCAGCCAAGACTTGTCTAGCGGGGGTCTCACCGGGGAGCTGTTTTTT

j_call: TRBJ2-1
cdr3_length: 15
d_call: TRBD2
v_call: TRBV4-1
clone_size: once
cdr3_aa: CASSQLPGTSNEQFF
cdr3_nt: TGCGCCAGCAGCCAACTTCCCGGGACTAGCAATGAGCAGTTCTTC

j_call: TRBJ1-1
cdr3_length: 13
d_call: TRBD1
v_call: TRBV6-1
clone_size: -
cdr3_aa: CASTLGQDTEAFF
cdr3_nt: TGTGCCAGCACCCTGGGACAGGACACTGAAGCTTTCTTT

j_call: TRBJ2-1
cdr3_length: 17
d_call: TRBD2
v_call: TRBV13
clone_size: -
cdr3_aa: CASSLPRTSGLYNEQFF
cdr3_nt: TGTGCCAGCAGCTTACCTCGGACTAGCGGGCTTTACAATGAGCAGTTCTTC

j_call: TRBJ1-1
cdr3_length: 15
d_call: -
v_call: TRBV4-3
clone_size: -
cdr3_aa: CASSQDQGMNTEAFF
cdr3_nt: TGCGCCAGCAGCCAAGATCAGGGGATGAACACTGAAGCTTTCTTT

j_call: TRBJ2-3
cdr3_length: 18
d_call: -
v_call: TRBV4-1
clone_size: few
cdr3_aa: CASSQDRVRGASTDTQYF
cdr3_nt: TGCGCCAGCAGCCAAGATCGAGTCCGGGGGGCTAGCACAGATACGCAGTATTTT

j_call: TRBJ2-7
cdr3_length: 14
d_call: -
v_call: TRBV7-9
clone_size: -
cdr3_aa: CASSSSTAIYEQYF
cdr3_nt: TGTGCCAGCAGCTCCTCTACAGCGATCTACGAGCAGTACTTC

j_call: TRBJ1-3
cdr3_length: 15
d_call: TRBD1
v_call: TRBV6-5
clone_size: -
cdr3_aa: CASREDRNSGNTIYF
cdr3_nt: TGTGCCAGCAGAGAGGACAGGAACTCTGGAAACACCATATATTTT

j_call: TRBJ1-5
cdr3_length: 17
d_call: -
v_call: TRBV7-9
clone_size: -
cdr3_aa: CASSSSLQGDSNQPQHF
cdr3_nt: TGTGCCAGCAGCTCGAGTCTCCAGGGAGATAGCAATCAGCCCCAGCATTTT

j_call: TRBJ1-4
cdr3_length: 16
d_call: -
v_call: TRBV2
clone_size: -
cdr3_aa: CASSDGWGVTNEKLFF
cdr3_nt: TGTGCCAGCAGTGATGGATGGGGCGTGACTAATGAAAAACTGTTTTTT

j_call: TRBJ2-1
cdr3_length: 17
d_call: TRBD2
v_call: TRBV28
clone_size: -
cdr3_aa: CASSLRVAGNLVDEQFF
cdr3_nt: TGTGCCAGCAGTCTCAGAGTAGCGGGAAACTTAGTCGATGAGCAGTTCTTC

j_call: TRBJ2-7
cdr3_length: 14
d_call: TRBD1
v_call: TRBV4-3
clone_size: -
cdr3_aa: CASSLDRGTYEQYF
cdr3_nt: TGCGCCAGCAGCCTAGACAGGGGTACCTACGAGCAGTACTTC

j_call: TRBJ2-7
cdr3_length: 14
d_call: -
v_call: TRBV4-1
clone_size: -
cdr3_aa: CASSQDSGVFEQYF
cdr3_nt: TGCGCCAGCAGCCAAGATTCCGGGGTCTTCGAGCAGTACTTC

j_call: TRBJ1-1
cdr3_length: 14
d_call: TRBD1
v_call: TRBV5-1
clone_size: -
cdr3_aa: CASSLAGQFTEAFF
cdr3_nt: TGCGCCAGCAGCTTGGCGGGACAGTTCACTGAAGCTTTCTTT

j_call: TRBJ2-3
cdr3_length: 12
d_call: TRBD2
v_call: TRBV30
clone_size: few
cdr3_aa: CAWTSGSITQYF
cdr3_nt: TGTGCCTGGACTAGCGGGAGTATCACGCAGTATTTT

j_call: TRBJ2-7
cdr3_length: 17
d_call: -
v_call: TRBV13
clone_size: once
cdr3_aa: CASSPAVFAGDSCGQYF
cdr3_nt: TGTGCCAGCAGCCCCGCCGTTTTTGCAGGGGACTCCTGCGGGCAGTACTTC

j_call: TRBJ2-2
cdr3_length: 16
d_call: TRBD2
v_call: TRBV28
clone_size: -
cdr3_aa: CASSWTSLPNTGELFF
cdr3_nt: TGTGCCAGCAGTTGGACTAGCCTACCTAACACCGGGGAGCTGTTTTTT

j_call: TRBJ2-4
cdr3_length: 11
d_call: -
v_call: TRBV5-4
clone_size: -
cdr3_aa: CASGEGNIQYF
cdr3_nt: TGTGCCAGCGGTGAAGGTAACATTCAGTACTTC

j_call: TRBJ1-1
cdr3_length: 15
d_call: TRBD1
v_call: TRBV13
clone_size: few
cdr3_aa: CASSPGQGGGTEAFF
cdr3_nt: TGTGCCAGCAGCCCGGGACAGGGGGGGGGTACTGAAGCTTTCTTT

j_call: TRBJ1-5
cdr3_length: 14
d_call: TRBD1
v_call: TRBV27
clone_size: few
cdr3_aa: CASSSGQGEQPQHF
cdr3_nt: TGTGCCAGCAGTTCAGGACAGGGTGAGCAGCCCCAGCATTTT

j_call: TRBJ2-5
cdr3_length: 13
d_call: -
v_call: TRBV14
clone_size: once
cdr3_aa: CASSQEEGETQYF
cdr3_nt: TGTGCCAGCAGCCAAGAAGAAGGAGAGACCCAGTACTTC

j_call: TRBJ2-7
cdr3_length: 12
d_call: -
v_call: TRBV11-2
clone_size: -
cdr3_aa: CASSFASYEQYF
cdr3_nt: TGTGCCAGCAGCTTCGCCTCCTACGAGCAGTACTTC

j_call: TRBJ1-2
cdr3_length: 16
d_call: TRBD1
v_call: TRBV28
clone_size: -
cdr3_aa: CASRARGGEVNYGYTF
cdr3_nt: TGTGCCAGCAGGGCCCGAGGGGGCGAGGTTAACTATGGCTACACCTTC

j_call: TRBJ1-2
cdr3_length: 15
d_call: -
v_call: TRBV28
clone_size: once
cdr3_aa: CASRGGAGPNYGYTF
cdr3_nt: TGTGCCAGCAGGGGGGGGGCAGGGCCCAACTATGGCTACACCTTC

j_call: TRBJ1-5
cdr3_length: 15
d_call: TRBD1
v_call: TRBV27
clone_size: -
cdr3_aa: CASSSDRNSNQPQHF
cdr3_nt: TGTGCCAGCAGTTCGGACAGGAATAGCAATCAGCCCCAGCATTTT

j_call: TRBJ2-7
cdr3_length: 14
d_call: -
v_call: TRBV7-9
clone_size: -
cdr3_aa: CASSPRTASYEQYF
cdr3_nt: TGTGCCAGCAGCCCCCGGACTGCTTCCTACGAGCAGTACTTC

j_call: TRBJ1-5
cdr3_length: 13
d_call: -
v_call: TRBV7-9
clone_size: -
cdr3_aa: CASSLGGGQPQHF
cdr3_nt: TGTGCCAGCAGCTTAGGAGGGGGACAACCCCAGCATTTT

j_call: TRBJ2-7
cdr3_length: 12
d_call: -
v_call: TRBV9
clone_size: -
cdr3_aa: CASSVVDYEQYF
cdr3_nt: TGTGCCAGCAGCGTAGTGGACTACGAGCAGTACTTC

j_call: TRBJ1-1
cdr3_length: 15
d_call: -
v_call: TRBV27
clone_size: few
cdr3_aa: CASSLSPGAGTEAFF
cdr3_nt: TGTGCCAGCAGTTTATCCCCAGGGGCAGGCACTGAAGCTTTCTTT

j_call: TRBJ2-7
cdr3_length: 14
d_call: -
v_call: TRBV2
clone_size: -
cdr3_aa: CASSEGFGDYEQYF
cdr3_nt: TGTGCCAGCAGTGAGGGATTCGGGGACTACGAGCAGTACTTC

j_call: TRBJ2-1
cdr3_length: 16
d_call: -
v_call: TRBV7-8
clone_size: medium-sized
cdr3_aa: CASSLEPGLPYDEQFF
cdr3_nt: TGTGCCAGCAGCTTAGAACCGGGACTCCCTTACGATGAGCAGTTCTTC

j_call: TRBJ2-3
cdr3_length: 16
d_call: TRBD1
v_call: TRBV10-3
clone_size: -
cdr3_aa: CAISEFDRDGTDTQYF
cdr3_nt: TGTGCCATCAGTGAGTTCGACAGGGACGGGACAGATACGCAGTATTTT

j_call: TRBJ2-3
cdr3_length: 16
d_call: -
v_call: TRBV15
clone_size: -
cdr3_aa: CATSSTGAEGTDTQYF
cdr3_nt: TGTGCCACCAGCAGTACCGGGGCCGAGGGCACAGATACGCAGTATTTT

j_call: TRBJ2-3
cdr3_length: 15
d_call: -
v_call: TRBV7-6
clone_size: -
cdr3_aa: CASSEIAASTDTQYF
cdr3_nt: TGTGCCAGCAGCGAAATAGCGGCTAGCACAGATACGCAGTATTTT

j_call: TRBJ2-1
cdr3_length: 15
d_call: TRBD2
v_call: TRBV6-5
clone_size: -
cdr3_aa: CASSPSGSSYNEQFF
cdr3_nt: TGTGCCAGCAGTCCAAGCGGGAGTTCCTACAATGAGCAGTTCTTC

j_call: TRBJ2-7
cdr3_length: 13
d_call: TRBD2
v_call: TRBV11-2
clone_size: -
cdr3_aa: CASSSTSGDEQYF
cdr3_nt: TGTGCCAGCAGCTCGACTAGCGGGGACGAGCAGTACTTC

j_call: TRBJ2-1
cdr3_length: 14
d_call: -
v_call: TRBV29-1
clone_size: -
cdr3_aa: CSVEGRGQINEQFF
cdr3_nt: TGCAGCGTTGAAGGTAGAGGACAGATCAATGAGCAGTTCTTC

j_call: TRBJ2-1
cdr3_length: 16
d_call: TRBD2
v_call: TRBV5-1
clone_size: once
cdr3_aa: CASSFRTSGGDNEQFF
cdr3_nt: TGCGCCAGCAGCTTTCGGACTAGCGGGGGGGATAATGAGCAGTTCTTC

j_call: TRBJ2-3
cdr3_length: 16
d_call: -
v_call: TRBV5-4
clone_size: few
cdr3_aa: CASTRVGLAGTDTQYF
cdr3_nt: TGTGCCAGCACCCGGGTGGGGCTAGCTGGTACAGATACGCAGTATTTT